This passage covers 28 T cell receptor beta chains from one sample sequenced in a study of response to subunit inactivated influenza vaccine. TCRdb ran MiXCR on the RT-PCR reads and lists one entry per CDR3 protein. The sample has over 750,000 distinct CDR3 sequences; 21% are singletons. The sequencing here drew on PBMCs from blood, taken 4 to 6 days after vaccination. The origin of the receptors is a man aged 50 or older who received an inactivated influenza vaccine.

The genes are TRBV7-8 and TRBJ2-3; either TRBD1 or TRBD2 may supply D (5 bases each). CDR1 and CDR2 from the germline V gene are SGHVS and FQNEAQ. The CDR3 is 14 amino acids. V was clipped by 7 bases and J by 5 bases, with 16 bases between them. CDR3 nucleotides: TGTGCCAGCACGGCAGGGACCTGGTTAGATACGCAGTATTTT. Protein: CASTAGTWLDTQYF.

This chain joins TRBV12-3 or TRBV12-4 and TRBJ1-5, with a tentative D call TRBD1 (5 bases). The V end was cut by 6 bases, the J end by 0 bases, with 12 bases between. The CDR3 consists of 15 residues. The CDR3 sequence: CASRKQESSNQPQHF. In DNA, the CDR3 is TGTGCCAGCAGGAAACAGGAGAGTAGCAATCAGCCCCAGCATTTT.

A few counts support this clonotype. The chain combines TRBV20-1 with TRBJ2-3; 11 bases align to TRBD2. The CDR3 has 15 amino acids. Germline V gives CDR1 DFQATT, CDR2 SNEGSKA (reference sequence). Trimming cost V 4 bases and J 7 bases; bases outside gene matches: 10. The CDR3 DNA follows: TGCAGTGCTACCTTTTTAGCGGGAGGGCCGAATACGCAGTATTTT. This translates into CSATFLAGGPNTQYF.

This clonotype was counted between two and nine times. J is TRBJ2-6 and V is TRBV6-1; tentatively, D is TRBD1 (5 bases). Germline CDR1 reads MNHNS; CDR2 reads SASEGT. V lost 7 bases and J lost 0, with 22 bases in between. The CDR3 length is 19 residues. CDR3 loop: CASKVRASTSTSGANVLTF. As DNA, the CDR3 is TGTGCCAGCAAAGTCAGGGCCTCCACCTCAACCTCTGGGGCCAACGTCCTGACTTTC.

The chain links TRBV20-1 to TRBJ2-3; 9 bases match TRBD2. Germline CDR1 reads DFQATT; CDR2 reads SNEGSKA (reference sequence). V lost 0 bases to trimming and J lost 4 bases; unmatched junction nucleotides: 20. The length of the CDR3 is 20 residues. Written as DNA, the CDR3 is TGCAGTGCTAGAGATCTTTATAGCGGGGGAGCTCCACCAACGCCAGATACGCAGTATTTT. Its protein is CSARDLYSGGAPPTPDTQYF.

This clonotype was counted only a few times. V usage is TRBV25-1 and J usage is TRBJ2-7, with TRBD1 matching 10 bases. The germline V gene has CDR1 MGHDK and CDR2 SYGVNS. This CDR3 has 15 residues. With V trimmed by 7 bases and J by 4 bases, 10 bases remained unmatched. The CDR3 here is CASMFAGQGIYEQYF. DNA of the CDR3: TGTGCCAGCATGTTTGCGGGACAGGGGATTTACGAGCAGTACTTC.

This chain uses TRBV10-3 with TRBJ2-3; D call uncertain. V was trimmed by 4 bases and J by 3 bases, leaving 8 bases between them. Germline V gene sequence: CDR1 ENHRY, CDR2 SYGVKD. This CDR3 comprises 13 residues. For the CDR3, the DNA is TGTGCCATCAGTGTAGGCGGTACAGATACGCAGTATTTT. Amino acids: CAISVGGTDTQYF.

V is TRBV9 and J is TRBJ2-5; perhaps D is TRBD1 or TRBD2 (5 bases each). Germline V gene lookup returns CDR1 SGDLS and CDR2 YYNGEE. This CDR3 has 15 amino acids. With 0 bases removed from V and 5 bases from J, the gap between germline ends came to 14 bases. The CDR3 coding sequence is TGTGCCAGCAGCGTAGTGAGGGGTGAGGGGGAGACCCAGTACTTC. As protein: CASSVVRGEGETQYF.

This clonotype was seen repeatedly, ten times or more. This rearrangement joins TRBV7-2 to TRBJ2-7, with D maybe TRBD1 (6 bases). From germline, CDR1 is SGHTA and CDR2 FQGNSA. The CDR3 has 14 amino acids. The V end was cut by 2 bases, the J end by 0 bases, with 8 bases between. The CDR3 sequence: CASSLYRVSYEQYF. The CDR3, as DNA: TGTGCCAGCAGCTTATACAGGGTCTCCTACGAGCAGTACTTC.

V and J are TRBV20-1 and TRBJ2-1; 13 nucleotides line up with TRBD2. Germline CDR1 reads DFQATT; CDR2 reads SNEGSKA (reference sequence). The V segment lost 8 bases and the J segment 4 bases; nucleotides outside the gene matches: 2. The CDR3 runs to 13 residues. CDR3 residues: CSPTSGRYNEQFF. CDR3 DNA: TGCAGTCCGACTAGCGGGAGGTACAATGAGCAGTTCTTC.

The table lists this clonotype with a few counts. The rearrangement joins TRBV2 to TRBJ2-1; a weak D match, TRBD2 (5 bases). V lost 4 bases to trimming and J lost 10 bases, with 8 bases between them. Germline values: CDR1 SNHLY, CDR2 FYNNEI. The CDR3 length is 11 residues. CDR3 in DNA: TGTGCCAGCAGTGGAGGGCTCGAGCAGTTCTTC. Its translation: CASSGGLEQFF.

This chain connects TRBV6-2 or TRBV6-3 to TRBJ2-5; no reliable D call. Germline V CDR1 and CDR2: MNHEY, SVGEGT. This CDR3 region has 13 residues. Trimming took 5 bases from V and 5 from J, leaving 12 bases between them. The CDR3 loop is CASSLEGWETQYF. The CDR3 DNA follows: TGTGCCAGCAGTCTTGAAGGGTGGGAGACCCAGTACTTC.

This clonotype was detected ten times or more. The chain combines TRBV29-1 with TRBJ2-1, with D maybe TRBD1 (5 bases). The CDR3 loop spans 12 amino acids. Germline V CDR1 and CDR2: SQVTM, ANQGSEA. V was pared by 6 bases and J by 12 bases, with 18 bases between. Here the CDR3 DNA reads TGCAGCGTCGAACTCGACAGTGTGAGGCAGTTCTTC. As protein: CSVELDSVRQFF.

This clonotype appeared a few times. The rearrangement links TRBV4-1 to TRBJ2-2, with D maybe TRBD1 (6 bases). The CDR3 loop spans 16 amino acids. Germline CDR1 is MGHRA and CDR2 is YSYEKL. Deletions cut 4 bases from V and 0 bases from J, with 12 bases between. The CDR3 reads CASSPIQGANTGELFF. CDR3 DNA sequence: TGCGCCAGCAGCCCTATACAGGGTGCGAACACCGGGGAGCTGTTTTTT.

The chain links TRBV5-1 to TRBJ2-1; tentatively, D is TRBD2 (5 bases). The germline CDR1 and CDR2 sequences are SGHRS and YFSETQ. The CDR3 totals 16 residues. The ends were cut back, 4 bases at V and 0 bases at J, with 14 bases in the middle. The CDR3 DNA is TGCGCCAGCAGCGAGACCCCGGGAACCTCCTACAATGAGCAGTTCTTC. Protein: CASSETPGTSYNEQFF.

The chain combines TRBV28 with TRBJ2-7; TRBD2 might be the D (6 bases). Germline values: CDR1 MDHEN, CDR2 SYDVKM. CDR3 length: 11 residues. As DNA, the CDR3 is TGTGGGAAGCCCGGGGAGGCCGAGCAGTACTTC. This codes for CGKPGEAEQYF.

This CDR3 reads CASSPGVHEQYF. CDR3 DNA: TGTGCCAGCAGTCCAGGGGTCCACGAGCAGTACTTC. The chain carries TRBV6-5 and TRBJ2-7, with TRBD1 as a possible D gene (6 bases). The CDR3 has 12 amino acids. Germline CDR1 is MNHEY and CDR2 is SVGAGI. V was pared by 5 bases and J by 5 bases, with 10 bases between.

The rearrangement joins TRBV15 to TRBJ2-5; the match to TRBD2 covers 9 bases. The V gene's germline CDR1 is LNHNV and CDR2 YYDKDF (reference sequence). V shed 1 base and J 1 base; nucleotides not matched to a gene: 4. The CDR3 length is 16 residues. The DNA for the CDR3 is TGTGCCACCAGCAGAGTGGTGACTAGCGGCCAAGAGACCCAGTACTTC. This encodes CATSRVVTSGQETQYF.

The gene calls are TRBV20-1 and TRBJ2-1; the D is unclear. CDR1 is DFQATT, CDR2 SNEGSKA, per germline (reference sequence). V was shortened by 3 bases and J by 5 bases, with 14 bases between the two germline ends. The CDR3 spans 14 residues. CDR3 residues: CSARSAIRDNEQFF. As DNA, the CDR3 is TGCAGTGCTAGGTCGGCAATTAGGGACAATGAGCAGTTCTTC.

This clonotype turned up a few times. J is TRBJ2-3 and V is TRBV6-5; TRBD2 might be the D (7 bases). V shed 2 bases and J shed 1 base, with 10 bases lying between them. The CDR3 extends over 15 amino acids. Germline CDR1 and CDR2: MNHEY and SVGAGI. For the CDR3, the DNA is TGTGCCAGCAGTTACGGGCGGGGGCGCACAGATACGCAGTATTTT. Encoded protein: CASSYGRGRTDTQYF.

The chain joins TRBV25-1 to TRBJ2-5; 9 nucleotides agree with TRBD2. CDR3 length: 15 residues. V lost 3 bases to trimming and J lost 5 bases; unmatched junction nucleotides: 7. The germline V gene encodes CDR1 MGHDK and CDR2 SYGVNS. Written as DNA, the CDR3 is TGTGCCAGCAGTGATAGCGGGAGATCGTGGGAGACCCAGTACTTC. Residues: CASSDSGRSWETQYF.

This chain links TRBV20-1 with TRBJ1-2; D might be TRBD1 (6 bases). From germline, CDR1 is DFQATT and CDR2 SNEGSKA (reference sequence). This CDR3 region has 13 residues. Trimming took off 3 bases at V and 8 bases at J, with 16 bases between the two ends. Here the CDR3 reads CSASADSRGGYTF. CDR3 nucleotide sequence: TGCAGTGCTAGCGCAGACTCCAGGGGCGGCTACACCTTC.

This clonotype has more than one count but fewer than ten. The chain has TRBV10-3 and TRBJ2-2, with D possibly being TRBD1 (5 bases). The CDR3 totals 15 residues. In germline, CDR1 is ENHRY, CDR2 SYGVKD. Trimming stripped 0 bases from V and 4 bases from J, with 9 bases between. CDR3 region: CAISESLTATGELFF. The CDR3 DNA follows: TGTGCCATCAGTGAGTCTTTGACAGCCACCGGGGAGCTGTTTTTT.

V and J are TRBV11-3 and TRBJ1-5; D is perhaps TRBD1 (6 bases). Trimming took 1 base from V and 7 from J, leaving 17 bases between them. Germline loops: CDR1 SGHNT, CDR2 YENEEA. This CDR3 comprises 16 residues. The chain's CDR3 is CASSLGGRPQGQPQHF. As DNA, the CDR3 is TGTGCCAGCAGCTTAGGCGGCCGACCACAGGGACAGCCCCAGCATTTT.

The CDR3 here is CASATGTSTDTQYF. CDR3 bases: TGTGCCAGCGCGACCGGGACCAGCACAGATACGCAGTATTTT. This chain links TRBV4-2 with TRBJ2-3, with D perhaps assigned TRBD1 or TRBD2 (5 bases each). The V end was cut by 8 bases, the J end by 0 bases, with 12 bases between. Germline V gene data show CDR1 as LGHNA and CDR2 as YNFKEQ. The CDR3 sequence is 14 residues long.

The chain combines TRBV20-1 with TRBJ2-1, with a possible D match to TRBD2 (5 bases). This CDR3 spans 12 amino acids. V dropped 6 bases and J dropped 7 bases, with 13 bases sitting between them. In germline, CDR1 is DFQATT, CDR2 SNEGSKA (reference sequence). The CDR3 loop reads CSAPGPGNEQFF. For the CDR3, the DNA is TGCAGTGCACCGGGCCCGGGGAATGAGCAGTTCTTC.

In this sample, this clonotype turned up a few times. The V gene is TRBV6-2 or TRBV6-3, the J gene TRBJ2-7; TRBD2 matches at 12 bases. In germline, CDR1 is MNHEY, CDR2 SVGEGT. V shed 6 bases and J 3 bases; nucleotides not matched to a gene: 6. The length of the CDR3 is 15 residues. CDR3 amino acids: CASSRLAGDNYEQYF. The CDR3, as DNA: TGTGCCAGCAGCCGACTAGCGGGGGACAACTACGAGCAGTACTTC.

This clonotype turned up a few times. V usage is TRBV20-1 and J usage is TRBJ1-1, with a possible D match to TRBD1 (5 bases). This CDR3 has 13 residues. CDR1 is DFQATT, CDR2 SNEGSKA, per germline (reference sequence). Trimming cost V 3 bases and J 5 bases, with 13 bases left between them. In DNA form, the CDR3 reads TGCAGTGCTAGCTCGACGGGACGGACTGAAGCTTTCTTT. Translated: CSASSTGRTEAFF.